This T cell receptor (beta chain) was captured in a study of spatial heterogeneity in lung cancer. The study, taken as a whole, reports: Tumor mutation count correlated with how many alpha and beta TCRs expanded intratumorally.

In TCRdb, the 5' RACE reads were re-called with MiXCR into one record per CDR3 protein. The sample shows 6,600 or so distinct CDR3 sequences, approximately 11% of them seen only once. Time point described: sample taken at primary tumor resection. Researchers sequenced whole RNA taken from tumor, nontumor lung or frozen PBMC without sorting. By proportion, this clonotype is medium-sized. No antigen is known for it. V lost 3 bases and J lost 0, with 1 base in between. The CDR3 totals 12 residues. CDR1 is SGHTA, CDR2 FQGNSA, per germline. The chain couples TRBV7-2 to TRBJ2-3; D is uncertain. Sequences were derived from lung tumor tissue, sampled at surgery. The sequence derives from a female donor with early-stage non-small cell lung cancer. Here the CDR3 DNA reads TGTGCCAGCAGCTTTAGCACAGATACGCAGTATTTT. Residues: CASSFSTDTQYF.